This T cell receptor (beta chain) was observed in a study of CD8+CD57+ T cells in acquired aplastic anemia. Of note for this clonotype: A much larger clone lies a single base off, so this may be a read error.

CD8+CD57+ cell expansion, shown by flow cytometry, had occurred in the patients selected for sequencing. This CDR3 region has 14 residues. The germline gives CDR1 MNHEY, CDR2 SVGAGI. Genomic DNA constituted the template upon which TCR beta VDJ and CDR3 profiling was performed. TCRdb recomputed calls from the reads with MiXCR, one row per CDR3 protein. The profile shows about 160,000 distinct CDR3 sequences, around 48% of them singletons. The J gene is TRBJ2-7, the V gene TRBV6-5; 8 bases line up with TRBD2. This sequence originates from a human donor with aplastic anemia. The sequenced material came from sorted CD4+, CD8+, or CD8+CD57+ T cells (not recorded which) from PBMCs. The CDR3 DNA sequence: TGTGCCAGCAGTTACTCCCCAGCGGGAGTGGGGCAGCACTTC. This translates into CASSYSPAGVGQHF.